This T cell receptor (beta chain) was observed in a study of cytomegalovirus exposure and HLA in healthy donors. Notes on the study in general: Most TCR beta V segments were productive about 87% or about 30% of the time in an earlier analysis. Investigators reported under 200 TCR beta chains as tied to cytomegalovirus.

With regard to this clone: The antigen remains undetermined.

The CDR3 spans 15 residues. CDR1 is LGHNA, CDR2 YNFKEQ, per germline. V was pared by 4 bases and J by 1 base, with 13 bases between. PCR used 60 Vbeta primers and 13 Jbeta primers. Generated by immunoSEQ multiplex PCR, the TCRdb table keeps only in-frame clones and is missing some. The sample carries 150,000 to 200,000 clones, about four fifths recorded once. The sample taken for sequencing was PBMCs. The genes are TRBV4-2 and TRBJ1-1; tentative D call: TRBD1 (5 bases). The TCR originated in a woman in her twenties or thirties in good health and CMV-seronegative. The DNA of the CDR3 is TGTGCCAGCAGCCCAAACAGGTTAGGGAACACTGAAGCTTTCTTT. Translating gives CASSPNRLGNTEAFF.